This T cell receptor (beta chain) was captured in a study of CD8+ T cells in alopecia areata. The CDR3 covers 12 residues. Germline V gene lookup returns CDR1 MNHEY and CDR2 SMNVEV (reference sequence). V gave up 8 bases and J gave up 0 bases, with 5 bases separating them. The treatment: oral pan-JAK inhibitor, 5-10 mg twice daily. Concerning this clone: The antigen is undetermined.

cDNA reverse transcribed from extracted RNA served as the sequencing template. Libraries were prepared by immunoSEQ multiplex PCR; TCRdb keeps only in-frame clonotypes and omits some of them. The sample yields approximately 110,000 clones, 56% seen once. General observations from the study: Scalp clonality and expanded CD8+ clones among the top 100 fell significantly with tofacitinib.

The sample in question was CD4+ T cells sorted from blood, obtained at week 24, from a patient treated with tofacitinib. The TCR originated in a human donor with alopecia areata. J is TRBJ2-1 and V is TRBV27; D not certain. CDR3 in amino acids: CASVSSYNEQFF. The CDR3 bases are TGTGCCAGCGTGAGCTCCTACAATGAGCAGTTCTTC.